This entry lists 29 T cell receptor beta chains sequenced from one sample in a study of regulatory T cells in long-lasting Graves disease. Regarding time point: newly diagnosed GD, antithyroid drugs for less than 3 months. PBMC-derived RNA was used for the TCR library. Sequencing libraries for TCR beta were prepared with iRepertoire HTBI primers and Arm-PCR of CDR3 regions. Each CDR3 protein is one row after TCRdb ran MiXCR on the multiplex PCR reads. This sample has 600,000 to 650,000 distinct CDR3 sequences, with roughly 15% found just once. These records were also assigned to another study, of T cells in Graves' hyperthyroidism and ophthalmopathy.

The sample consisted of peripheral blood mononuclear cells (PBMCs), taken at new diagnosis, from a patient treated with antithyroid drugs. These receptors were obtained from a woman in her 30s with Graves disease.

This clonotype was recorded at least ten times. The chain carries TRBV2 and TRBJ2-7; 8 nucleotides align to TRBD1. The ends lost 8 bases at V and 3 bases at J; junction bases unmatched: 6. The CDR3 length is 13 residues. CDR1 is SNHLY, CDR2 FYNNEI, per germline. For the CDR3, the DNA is TGTGCCAGCGATTTAGGGACAGGCTACGAGCAGTACTTC. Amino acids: CASDLGTGYEQYF.

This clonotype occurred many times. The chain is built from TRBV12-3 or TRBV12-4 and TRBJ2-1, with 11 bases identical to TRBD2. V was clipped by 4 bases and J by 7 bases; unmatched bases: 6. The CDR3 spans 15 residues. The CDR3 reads CASSSGTSGYNEQFF. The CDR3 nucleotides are TGTGCCAGCAGTTCCGGGACTAGCGGCTATAATGAGCAGTTCTTC.

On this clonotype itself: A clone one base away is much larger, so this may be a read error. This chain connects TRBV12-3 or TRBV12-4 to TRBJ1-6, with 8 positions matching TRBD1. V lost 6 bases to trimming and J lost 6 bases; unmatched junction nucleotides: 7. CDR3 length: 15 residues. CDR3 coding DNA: TGTGCCAGCAGCCCCGGGACAGGCCTTAATTCACCCCTCCACTTT. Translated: CASSPGTGLNSPLHF.

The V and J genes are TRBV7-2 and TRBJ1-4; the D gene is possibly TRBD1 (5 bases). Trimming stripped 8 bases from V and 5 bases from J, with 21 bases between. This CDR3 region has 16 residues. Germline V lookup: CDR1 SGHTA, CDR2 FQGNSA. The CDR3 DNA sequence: TGTGCCAGCGCCGATAAATCAGGGTCCGGGAATGAAAAACTGTTTTTT. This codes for CASADKSGSGNEKLFF.

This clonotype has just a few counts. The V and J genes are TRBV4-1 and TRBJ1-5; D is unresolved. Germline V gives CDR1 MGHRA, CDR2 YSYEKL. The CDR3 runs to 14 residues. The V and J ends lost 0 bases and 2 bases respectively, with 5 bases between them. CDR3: CASSQDYGNQPQHF. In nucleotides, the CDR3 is TGCGCCAGCAGCCAAGATTACGGCAATCAGCCCCAGCATTTT.

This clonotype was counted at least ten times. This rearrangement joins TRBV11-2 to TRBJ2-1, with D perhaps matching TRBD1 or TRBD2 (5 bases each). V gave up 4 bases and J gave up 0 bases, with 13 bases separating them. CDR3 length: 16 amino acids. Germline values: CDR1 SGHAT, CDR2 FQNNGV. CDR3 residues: CASSWGSGSSYNEQFF. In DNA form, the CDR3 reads TGTGCCAGCAGCTGGGGGTCGGGGAGCTCCTACAATGAGCAGTTCTTC. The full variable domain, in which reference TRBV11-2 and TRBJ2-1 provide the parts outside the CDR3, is EAGVAQSPRYKIIEKRQSVAFWCNPISGHATLYWYQQILGQGPKLLIQFQNNGVVDDSQLPKDRFSAERLKGVDSTLKIQPAKLEDSAVYLCASSWGSGSSYNEQFFGPGTRLTVL.

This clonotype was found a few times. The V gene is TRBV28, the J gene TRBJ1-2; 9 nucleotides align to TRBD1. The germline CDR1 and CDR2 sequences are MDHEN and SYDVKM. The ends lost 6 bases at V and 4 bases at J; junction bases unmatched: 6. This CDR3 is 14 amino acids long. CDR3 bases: TGTGCCAGCAGGACTAACAGGGGGCTCTATGGCTACACCTTC. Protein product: CASRTNRGLYGYTF.

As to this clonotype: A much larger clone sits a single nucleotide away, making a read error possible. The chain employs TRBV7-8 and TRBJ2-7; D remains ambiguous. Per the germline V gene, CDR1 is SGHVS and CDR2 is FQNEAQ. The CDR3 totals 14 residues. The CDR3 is CTSSTLAGSYEQYF. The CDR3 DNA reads TGTACCAGCAGTACCCTCGCTGGATCCTACGAGCAGTACTTC.

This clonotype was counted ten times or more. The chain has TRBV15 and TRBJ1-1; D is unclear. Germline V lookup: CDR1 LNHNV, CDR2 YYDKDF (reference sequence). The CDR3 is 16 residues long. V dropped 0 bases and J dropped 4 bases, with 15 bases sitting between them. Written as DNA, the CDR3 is TGTGCCACCAGCAGAGATAAGAACATGGAGGCCACTGAAGCTTTCTTT. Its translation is CATSRDKNMEATEAFF. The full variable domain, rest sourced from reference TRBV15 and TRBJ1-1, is DAMVIQNPRYQVTQFGKPVTLSCSQTLNHNVMYWYQQKSSQAPKLLFHYYDKDFNNEADTPDNFQSRRPNTSFCFLDIRSPGLGDTAMYLCATSRDKNMEATEAFFGQGTRLTVV.

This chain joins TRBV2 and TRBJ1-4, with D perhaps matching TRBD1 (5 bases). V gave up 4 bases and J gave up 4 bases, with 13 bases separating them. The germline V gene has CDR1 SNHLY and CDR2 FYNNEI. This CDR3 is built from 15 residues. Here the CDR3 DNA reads TGTGCCAGCAGTGGAGGTGACAGACATAATGAAAAACTGTTTTTT. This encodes CASSGGDRHNEKLFF.

Here the CDR3 DNA reads TGCAGCAAGGTAGCTTACAATGAGCAGTTCTTC. Encoded protein: CSKVAYNEQFF. The chain recombines TRBV29-1 with TRBJ2-1; D ambiguous. Germline V lookup: CDR1 SQVTM, CDR2 ANQGSEA. The V and J ends lost 8 bases and 4 bases respectively, with 9 bases between them. The CDR3 contains 11 residues.

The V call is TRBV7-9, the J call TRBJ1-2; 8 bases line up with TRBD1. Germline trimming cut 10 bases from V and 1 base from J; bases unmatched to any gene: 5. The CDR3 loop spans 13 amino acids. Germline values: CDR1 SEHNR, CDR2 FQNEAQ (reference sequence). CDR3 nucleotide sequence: TGTGCCATCACACAGGGGGGTAACTATGGCTACACCTTC. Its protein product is CAITQGGNYGYTF.

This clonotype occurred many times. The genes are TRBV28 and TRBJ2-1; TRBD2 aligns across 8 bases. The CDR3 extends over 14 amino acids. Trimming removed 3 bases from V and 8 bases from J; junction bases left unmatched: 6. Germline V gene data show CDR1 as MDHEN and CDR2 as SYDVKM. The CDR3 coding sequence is TGTGCCAGCAGTTTCGGGACTAGTCGTGATGAGCAGTTCTTC. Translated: CASSFGTSRDEQFF. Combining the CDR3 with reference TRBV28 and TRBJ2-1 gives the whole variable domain DVKVTQSSRYLVKRTGEKVFLECVQDMDHENMFWYRQDPGLGLRLIYFSYDVKMKEKGDIPEGYSVSREKKERFSLILESASTNQTSMYLCASSFGTSRDEQFFGPGTRLTVL.

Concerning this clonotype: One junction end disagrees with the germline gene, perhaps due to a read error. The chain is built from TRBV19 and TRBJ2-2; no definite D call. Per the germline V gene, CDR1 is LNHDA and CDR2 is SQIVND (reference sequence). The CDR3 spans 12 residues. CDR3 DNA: TGTGCCAGTAATGGGAACGCCGGGGAGCTGTTTTTT. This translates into CASNGNAGELFF.

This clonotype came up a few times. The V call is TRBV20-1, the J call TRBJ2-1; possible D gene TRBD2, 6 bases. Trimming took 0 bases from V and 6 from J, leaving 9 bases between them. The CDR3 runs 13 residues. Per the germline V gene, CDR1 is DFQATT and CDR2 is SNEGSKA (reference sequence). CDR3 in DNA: TGCAGTGCTAGAGACTTGACTAGCAATGAGCAGTTCTTC. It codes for CSARDLTSNEQFF.

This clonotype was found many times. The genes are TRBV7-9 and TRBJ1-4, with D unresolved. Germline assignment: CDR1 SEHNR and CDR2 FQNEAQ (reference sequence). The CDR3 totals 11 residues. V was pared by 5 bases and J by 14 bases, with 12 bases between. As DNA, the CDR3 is TGTGCCAGCAGCCGCTCGCGGTTGCTGTTTTTT. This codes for CASSRSRLLFF.

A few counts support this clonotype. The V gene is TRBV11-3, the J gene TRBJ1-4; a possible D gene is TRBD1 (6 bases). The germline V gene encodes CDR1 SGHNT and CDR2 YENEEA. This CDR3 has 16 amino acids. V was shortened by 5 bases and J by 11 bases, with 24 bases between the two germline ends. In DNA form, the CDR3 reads TGTGCCAGCAGCGCCTCGGGTGGGGGGCGCGGCGGGAAACTGTTTTTT. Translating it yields CASSASGGGRGGKLFF.

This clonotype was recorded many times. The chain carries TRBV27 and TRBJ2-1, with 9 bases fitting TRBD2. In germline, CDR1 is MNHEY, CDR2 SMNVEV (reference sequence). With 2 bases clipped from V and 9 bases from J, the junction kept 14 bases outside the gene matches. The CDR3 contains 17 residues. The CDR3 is CASSLRAAGGYWAEQFF. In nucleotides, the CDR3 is TGTGCCAGCAGTTTACGCGCAGCGGGGGGCTATTGGGCTGAGCAGTTCTTC.

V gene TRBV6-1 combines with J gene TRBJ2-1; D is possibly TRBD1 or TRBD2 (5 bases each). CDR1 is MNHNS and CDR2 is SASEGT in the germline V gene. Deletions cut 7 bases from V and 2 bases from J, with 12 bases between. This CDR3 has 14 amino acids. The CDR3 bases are TGTGCCAGCAAAAGGGACCGAACCTACAATGAGCAGTTCTTC. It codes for CASKRDRTYNEQFF.

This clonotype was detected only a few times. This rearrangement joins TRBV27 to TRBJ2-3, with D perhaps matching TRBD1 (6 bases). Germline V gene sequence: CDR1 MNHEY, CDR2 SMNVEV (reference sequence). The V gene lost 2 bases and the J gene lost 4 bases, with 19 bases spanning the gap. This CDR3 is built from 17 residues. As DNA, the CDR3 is TGTGCCAGCAGTTTAACGCCTCTGGTCAGGGGCCCAGATACGCAGTATTTT. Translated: CASSLTPLVRGPDTQYF.

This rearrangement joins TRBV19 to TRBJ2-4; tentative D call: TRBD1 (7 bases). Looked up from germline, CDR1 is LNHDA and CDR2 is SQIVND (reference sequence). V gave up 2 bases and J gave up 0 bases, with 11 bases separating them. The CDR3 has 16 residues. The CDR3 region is CASSILRGVAKNIQYF. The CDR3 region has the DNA TGTGCCAGTAGTATACTCAGGGGGGTAGCCAAAAACATTCAGTACTTC.

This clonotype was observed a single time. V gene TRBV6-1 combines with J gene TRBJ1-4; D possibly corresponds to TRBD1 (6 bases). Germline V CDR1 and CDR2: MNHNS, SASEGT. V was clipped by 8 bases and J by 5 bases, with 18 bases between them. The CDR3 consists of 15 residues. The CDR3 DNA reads TGTGCCAGCGTCCGAGAGGTGGGGACAAATGAAAAACTGTTTTTT. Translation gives CASVREVGTNEKLFF.

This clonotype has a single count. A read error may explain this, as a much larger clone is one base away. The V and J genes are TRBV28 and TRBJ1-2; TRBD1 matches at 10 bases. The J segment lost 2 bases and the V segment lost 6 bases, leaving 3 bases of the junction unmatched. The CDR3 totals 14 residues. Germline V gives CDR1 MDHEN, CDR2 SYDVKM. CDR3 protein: CASRSGQGNYGYTF. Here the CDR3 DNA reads TGTGCCAGCAGGTCGGGACAGGGGAACTATGGCTACACCTTC.

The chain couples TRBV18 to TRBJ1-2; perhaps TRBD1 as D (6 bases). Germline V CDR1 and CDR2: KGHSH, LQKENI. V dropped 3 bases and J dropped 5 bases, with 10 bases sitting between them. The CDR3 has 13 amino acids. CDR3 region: CASSPNGQYGYTF. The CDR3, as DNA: TGTGCCAGCTCACCTAATGGACAGTATGGCTACACCTTC.

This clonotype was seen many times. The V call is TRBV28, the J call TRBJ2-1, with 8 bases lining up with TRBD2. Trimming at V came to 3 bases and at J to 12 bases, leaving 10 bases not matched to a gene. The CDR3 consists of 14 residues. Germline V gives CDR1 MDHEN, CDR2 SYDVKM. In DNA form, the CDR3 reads TGTGCCAGCAGTTTCAGCGAGCGGGAGTTGGGGCAGTTCTTC. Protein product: CASSFSERELGQFF.

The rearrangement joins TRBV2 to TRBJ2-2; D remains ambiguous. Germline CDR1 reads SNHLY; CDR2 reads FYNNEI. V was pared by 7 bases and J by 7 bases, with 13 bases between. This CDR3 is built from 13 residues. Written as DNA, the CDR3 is TGTGCCAGCAAGGCCCGAGAGAACGGGGAGCTGTTTTTT. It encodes CASKARENGELFF.

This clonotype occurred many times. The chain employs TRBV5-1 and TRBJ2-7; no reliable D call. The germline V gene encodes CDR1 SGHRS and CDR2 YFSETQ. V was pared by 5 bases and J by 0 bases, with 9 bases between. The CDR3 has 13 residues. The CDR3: CASRYDNSYEQYF. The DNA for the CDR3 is TGCGCCAGCAGGTATGACAACTCCTACGAGCAGTACTTC.

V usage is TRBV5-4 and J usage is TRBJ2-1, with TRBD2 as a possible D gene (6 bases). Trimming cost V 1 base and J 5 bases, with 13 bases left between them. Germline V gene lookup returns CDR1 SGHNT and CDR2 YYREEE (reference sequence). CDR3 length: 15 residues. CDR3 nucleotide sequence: TGTGCCAGCAGCTTGTATCTAGCGACAAACAATGAGCAGTTCTTC. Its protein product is CASSLYLATNNEQFF.

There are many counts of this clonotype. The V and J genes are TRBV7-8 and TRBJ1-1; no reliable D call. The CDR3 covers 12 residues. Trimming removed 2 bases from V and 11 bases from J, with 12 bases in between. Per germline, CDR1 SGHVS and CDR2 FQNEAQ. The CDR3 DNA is TGTGCCAGCAGCTTAAGGTTGGGGTTCGCTTTCTTT. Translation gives CASSLRLGFAFF.